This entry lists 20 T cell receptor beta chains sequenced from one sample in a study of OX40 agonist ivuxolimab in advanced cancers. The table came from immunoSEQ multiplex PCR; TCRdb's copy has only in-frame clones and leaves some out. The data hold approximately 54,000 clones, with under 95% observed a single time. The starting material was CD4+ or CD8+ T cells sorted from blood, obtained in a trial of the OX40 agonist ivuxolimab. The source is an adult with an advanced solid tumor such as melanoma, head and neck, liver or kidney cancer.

The CDR3 DNA sequence: TGCAGCGTTGAAGATCGGCAGGGTCCCGTTGGGGAGCAGTACTTC. Its translation: CSVEDRQGPVGEQYF. This chain uses TRBV29-1 with TRBJ2-7, with TRBD1 as a possible D gene (5 bases). With 0 bases removed from V and 7 bases from J, the gap between germline ends came to 19 bases. The CDR3 loop spans 15 amino acids. Germline V gene lookup returns CDR1 SQVTM and CDR2 ANQGSEA.

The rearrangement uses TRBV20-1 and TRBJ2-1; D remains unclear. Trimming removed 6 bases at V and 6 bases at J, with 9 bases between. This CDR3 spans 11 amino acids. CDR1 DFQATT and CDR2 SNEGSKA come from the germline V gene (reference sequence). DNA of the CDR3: TGCAGTGCCCTCAAGGGCAATGAGCAGTTCTTC. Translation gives CSALKGNEQFF.

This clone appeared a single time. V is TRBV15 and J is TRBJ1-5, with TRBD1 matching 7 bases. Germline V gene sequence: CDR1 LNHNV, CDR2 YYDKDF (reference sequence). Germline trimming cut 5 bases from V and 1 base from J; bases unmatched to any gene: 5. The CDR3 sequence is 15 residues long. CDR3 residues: CATSPQGGSNQPQHF. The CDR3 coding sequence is TGTGCCACCAGCCCCCAGGGGGGGAGCAATCAGCCCCAGCATTTT.

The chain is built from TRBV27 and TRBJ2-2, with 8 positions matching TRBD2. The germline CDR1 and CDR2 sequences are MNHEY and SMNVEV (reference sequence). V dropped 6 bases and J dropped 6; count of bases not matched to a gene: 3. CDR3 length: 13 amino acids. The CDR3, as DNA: TGTGCCAGCAGCTTCGGGGGGGCCGGGGAGCTGTTTTTT. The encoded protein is CASSFGGAGELFF.

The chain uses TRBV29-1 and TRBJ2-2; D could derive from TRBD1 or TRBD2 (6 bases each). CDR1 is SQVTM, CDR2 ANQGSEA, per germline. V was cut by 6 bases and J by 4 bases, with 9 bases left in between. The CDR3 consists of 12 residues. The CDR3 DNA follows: TGCAGCGTATGGGGGGCCACCGGGGAGCTGTTTTTT. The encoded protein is CSVWGATGELFF.

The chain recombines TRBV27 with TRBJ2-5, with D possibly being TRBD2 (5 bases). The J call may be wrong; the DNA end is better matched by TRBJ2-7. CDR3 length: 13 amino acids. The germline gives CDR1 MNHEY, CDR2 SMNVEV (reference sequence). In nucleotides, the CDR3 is TGTGCCAGCAGTTCCGGGATCTCCTACGAGCAGTACTTC. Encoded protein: CASSSGISYEQYF.

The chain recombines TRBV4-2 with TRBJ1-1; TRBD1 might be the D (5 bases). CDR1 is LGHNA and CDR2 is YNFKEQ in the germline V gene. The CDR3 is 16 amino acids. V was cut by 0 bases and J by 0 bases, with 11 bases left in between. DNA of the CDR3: TGTGCCAGCAGCCAAGATCAGGGCAGCCTGAACACTGAAGCTTTCTTT. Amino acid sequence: CASSQDQGSLNTEAFF.

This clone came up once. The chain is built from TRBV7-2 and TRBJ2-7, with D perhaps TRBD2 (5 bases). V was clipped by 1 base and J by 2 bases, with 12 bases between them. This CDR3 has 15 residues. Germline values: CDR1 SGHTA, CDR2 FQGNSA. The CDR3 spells CASSLGAGTPYEQYF. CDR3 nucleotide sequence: TGTGCCAGCAGCTTAGGGGCGGGCACTCCCTACGAGCAGTACTTC.

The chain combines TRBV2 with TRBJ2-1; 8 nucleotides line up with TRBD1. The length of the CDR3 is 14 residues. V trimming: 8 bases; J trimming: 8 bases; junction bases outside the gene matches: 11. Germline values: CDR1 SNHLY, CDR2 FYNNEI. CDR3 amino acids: CASGPQGAEDEQFF. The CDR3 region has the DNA TGTGCCAGCGGTCCGCAGGGGGCGGAGGATGAGCAGTTCTTC. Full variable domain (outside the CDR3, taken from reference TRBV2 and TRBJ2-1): EPEVTQTPSHQVTQMGQEVILRCVPISNHLYFYWYRQILGQKVEFLVSFYNNEISEKSEIFDDQFSVERPDGSNFTLKIRSTKLEDSAMYFCASGPQGAEDEQFFGPGTRLTVL.

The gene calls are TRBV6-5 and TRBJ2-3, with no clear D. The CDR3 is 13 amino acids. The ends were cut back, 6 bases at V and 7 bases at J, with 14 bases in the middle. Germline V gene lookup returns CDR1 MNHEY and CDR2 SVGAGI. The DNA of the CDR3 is TGTGCCAGCAGCCCCGGCGCGACCAATACGCAGTATTTT. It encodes CASSPGATNTQYF.

For the CDR3, the DNA is TGTGCCAGCAGCCAGCGGGAGAAAACCTACGAGCAGTACTTC. Translating it yields CASSQREKTYEQYF. The chain combines TRBV9 with TRBJ2-7, with 8 bases aligning to TRBD2. The CDR3 extends over 14 amino acids. J lost 2 bases, V lost 4 bases, and 5 bases had no gene match. Per germline, CDR1 SGDLS and CDR2 YYNGEE.

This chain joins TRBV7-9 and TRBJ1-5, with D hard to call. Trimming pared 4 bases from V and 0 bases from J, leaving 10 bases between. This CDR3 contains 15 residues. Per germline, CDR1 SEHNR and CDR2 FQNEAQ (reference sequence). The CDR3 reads CASSSSVNSNQPQHF. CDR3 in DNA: TGTGCCAGCAGCTCATCAGTGAATAGCAATCAGCCCCAGCATTTT.

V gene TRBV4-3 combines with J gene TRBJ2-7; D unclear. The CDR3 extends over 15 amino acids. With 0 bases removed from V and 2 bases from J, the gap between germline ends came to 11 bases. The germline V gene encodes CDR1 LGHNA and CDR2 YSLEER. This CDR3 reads CASSQERTEAYEQYF. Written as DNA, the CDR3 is TGCGCCAGCAGCCAAGAAAGGACCGAAGCCTACGAGCAGTACTTC.

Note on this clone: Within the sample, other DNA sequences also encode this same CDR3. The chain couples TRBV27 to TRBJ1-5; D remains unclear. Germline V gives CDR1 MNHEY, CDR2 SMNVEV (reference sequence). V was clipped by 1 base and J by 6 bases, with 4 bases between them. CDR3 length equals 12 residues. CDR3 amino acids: CASSLLGQPQHF. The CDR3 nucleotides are TGTGCCAGCAGTTTATTAGGTCAGCCCCAGCATTTT.

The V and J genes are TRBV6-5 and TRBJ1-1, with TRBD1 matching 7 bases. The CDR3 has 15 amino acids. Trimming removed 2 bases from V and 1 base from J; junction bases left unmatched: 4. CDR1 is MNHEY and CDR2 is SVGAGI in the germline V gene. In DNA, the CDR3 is TGTGCCAGCAGTTACACCGGGACAGCGAACACTGAAGCTTTCTTT. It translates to CASSYTGTANTEAFF.

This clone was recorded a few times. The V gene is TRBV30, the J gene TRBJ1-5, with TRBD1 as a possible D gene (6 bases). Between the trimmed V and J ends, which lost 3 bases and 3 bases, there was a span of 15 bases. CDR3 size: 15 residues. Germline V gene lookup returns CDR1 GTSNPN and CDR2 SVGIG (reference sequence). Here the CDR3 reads CAWSEIGGPNQPQHF. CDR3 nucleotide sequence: TGTGCCTGGAGCGAGATAGGGGGGCCCAATCAGCCCCAGCATTTT. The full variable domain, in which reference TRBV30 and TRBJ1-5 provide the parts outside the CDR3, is SQTIHQWPATLVQPVGSPLSLECTVEGTSNPNLYWYRQAAGRGLQLLFYSVGIGQISSEVPQNLSASRPQDRQFILSSKKLLLSDSGFYLCAWSEIGGPNQPQHFGDGTRLSIL.

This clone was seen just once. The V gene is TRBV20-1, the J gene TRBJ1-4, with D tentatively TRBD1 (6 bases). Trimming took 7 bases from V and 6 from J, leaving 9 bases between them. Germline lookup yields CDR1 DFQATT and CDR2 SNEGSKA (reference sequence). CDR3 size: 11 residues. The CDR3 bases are TGCAGTGTGAGGGGGGATGAAAAACTGTTTTTT. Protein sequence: CSVRGDEKLFF.

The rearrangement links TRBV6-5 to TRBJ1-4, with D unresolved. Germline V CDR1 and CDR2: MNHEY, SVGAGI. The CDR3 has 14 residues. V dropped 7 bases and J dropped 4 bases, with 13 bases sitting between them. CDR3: CASTKERINEKLFF. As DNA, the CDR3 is TGTGCCAGCACCAAGGAGCGGATTAATGAAAAACTGTTTTTT.

CDR3 amino acids: CSVEFLAVAQATDTQYF. The DNA of the CDR3 is TGCAGCGTTGAATTTTTGGCGGTCGCACAAGCCACAGATACGCAGTATTTT. The chain uses TRBV29-1 and TRBJ2-3; D not resolved. The V end was cut by 2 bases, the J end by 2 bases, with 20 bases between. Germline lookup yields CDR1 SQVTM and CDR2 ANQGSEA. This CDR3 has 17 residues.

This CDR3 reads CASSPGTGGLDTEAFF. The DNA of the CDR3 is TGTGCCAGCAGCCCCGGGACAGGGGGTTTGGACACTGAAGCTTTCTTT. V and J are TRBV7-9 and TRBJ1-1, with TRBD1 matching 11 bases. Trimming took 5 bases from V and 3 from J; bases not matched to a gene: 8. The CDR3 is made up of 16 amino acids. CDR1 and CDR2 from the germline V gene are SEHNR and FQNEAQ (reference sequence).